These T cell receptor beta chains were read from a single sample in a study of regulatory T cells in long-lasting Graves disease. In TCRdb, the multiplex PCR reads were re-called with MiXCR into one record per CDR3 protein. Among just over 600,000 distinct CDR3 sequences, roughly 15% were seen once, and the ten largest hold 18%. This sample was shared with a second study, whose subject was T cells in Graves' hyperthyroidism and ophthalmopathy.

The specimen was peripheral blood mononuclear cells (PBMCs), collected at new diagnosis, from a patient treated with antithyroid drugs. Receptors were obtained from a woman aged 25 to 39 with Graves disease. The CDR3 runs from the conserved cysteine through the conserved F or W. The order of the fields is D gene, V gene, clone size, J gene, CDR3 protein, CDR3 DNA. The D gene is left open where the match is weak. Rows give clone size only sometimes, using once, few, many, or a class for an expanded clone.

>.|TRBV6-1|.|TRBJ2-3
CASSGQQHIDTQYF
TGTGCCAGCAGTGGACAGCAGCACATCGATACGCAGTATTTT
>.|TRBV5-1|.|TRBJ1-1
CASSFLSGSNTEAFF
TGCGCCAGCAGCTTCCTATCAGGCTCGAACACTGAAGCTTTCTTT
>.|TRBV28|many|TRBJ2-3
CASSSIGHESDTQYF
TGTGCCAGCAGTTCCATAGGCCATGAATCAGATACGCAGTATTTT
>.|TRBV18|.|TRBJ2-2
CASEALGNTGELFF
TGTGCCAGCGAGGCCCTAGGAAACACCGGGGAGCTGTTTTTT
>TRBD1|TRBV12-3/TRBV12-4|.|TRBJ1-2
CASSSTGRPTRYGYTF
TGTGCCAGCAGTTCGACAGGGAGGCCGACCCGCTATGGCTACACCTTC
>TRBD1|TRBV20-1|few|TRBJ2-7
CSAKRSSGGGEQYF
TGCAGTGCCAAACGGTCGTCAGGGGGCGGCGAGCAGTACTTC
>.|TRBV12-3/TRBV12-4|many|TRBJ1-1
CASRARGEAFF
TGTGCCAGCAGAGCGCGGGGGGAAGCTTTCTTT
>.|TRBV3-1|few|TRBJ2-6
CASSQLDWASSGANVLTF
TGTGCCAGCAGCCAACTGGACTGGGCAAGCTCTGGGGCCAACGTCCTGACTTTC
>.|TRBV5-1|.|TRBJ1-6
CASRDGENSPLHF
TGCGCCAGCCGGGACGGTGAGAATTCACCCCTCCACTTT
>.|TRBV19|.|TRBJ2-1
CASNKADRDEQFF
TGTGCCAGTAATAAAGCCGATCGCGATGAGCAGTTCTTC
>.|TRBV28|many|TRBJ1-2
CASSLFRGYGYTF
TGTGCCAGCAGTTTATTCAGGGGCTATGGCTACACCTTC
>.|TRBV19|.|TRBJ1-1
CASNDPPLRAFF
TGTGCCAGTAATGACCCTCCATTGCGAGCTTTCTTT
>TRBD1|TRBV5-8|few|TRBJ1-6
CASSTNDRGYSPLHF
TGTGCCAGCAGCACAAACGACAGGGGATATTCACCCCTCCACTTT
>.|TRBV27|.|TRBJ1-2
CASSRGGGGNYGYTF
TGTGCCAGCAGCCGGGGGGGGGGAGGTAACTATGGCTACACCTTC
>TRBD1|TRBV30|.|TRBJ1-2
CALARDSLTYGYTF
TGTGCCTTGGCCCGGGACAGCCTAACCTATGGCTACACCTTC
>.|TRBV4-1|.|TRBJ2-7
CASSQAADGPQYF
TGCGCCAGCAGCCAAGCCGCGGACGGCCCTCAGTACTTC
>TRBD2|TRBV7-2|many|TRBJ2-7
CASTLGTIAGGAYEQYF
TGTGCCAGCACCCTGGGGACCATAGCGGGAGGGGCCTACGAGCAGTACTTC
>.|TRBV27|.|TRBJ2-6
CASRPPGNFRGSSGANVLTF
TGTGCCAGCAGGCCCCCCGGAAATTTTCGAGGGAGCTCTGGGGCCAACGTCCTGACTTTC
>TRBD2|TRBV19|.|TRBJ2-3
CASSISSSGTRRRDTQYF
TGTGCCAGTAGTATCTCCTCCAGCGGGACCCGAAGGAGAGATACGCAGTATTTT
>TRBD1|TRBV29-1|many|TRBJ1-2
CSVVRETRQGGNYGYTF
TGCAGCGTTGTTAGGGAAACGAGACAGGGAGGCAACTATGGCTACACCTTC
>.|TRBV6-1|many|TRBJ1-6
CASFGNSYNSPLHF
TGTGCCAGCTTCGGGAACTCCTATAATTCACCCCTCCACTTT
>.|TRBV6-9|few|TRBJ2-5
CASSYFGETQYF
TGTGCCAGCAGTTACTTCGGGGAGACCCAGTACTTC